This TCR beta chain appears in the sequencing data of a study of post-analysis software for immune sequencing data (dated by TCRdb to between 2014 and 2017). Describing the broader study: The recorded disease courses included relapsing-remitting, secondary progressive and progressive-relapsing multiple sclerosis, and some patients had no subtype annotation. Patient repertoires were compared against about twelve previously published healthy control repertoires from donors aged about 6 to 25 years. A subset of samples was prepared in parallel using single-end sample barcoding, then pooled and co-amplified after Illumina adapter ligation.

TCR beta repertoires were profiled from peripheral blood of about a dozen young patients with multiple sclerosis to demonstrate the VDJtools post-analysis software. The multiple sclerosis patients were children and adolescents ranging in age from about 6 to 17 years. Library creation used PCR. The data were produced on an Illumina HiSeq 2500. To reduce PCR and sequencing biases, unique molecular identifiers were incorporated into the TCR beta cDNA libraries. Some 500,000 cDNA molecules were obtained for every 1 to 10 million input T cells, so each molecule roughly corresponded to one T cell. The patient libraries were prepared and sequenced with the same protocol used for the earlier healthy control dataset. Within a given batch, samples were prepared together, multiplexed and sequenced on the same HiSeq lane. Regarding the original processing steps: Raw barcoded reads were processed with MIGEC, discarding single-read molecular identifier groups before consensus assembly and CDR3 extraction. VDJtools was used for post-analysis of the clonotype tables, with diversity normalized by down-sampling every dataset to the smallest sample size. Repertoire overlap clustering matched CDR3 amino acid but not nucleotide sequences to correct batch-related cross-sample contamination. TCRdb applied fastp at Q25 and MiXCR to the public reads, then kept only in-frame beta chains. Records with the same CDR3 protein are collapsed into one entry carrying the most frequent genes and DNA. The V and J calls were not made by the authors but by TCRdb's processing. The sample has about half a million distinct CDR3 sequences on record, 40% to 55% of them singletons. Of the sample, about 12% is held by the ten largest clones.

About this clonotype: Which antigen it targets is not known. Per-base quality was not reported, and no clone a single base away is much larger than it.

Broad study findings and their caveats: Patients showed significantly higher frequencies than controls for roughly five TRBV segments, among them TRBV5-6, TRBV5-1 and TRBV20-1. Multiple sclerosis patients had significantly lower normalized Chao1 diversity than controls, a result that suggests substantial peripheral T-cell clonal expansion. Strong co-clustering of samples prepared in the same batch was shown by direct clustering with F measure, prompting a batch-effect correction. The multiple sclerosis patient group was slightly younger than the control group.

Reading the germline V gene gives CDR1 SNHLY and CDR2 FYNNEI. The CDR3 runs 17 residues from the cysteine to the phenylalanine. The DNA shown is the 51-base CDR3, in frame from base 1. V is pruned by 6 bases and J by 4 bases, leaving 11 bases of the junction without a gene match. This clonotype was sampled from a girl under 18 with multiple sclerosis. The chain is assembled from TRBV2 and TRBJ2-6; TRBD1 fits 8 bases in the junction. The sample consisted of blood. The CDR3 corresponds to CASRRRDRTSGANVLTF. The sequenced DNA: TGTGCCAGCAGGCGCCGGGACAGGACCTCGGGGGCCAACGTCCTGACTTTC.